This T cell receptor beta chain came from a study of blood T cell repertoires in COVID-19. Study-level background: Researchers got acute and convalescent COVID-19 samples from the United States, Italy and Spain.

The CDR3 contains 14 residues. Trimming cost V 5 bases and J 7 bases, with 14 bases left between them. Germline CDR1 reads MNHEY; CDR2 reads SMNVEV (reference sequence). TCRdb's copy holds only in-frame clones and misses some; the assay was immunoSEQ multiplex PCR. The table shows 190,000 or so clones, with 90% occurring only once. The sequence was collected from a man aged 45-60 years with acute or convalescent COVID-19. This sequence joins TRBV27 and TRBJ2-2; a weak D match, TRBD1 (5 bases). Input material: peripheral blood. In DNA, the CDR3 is TGTGCCAGCAGTAATCGTTGGGGCGGCGGGGAGCTGTTTTTT. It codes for CASSNRWGGGELFF.